Presented here are 29 T cell receptor beta chains from one specimen sequenced in a study of shared clonotypes between healthy human individuals. Assay: immunoSEQ multiplex PCR; the TCRdb copy retains only in-frame clones and omits some. The table lists around 1.6 million clones, nearly 99% of them singletons. The sequenced material came from naive CD4+ T cells sorted from blood. Indicated subset: CD45RA+ positively selected. Every receptor here comes from a young man in good health.

V and J are TRBV19 and TRBJ2-7; maybe TRBD2 (6 bases). Trimming removed 4 bases from V and 3 bases from J, with 13 bases in between. In germline, CDR1 is LNHDA, CDR2 SQIVND (reference sequence). There are 14 residues in the CDR3. CDR3 loop: CASSRDWGNYEQYF. In DNA form, the CDR3 reads TGTGCCAGTAGTAGGGACTGGGGGAACTACGAGCAGTACTTC.

V is TRBV5-6 and J is TRBJ1-4; a possible D gene is TRBD1 (5 bases). Germline V gene lookup returns CDR1 SGHDT and CDR2 YYEEEE. V lost 0 bases, J lost 0 bases, and 9 bases lay in between. The CDR3 totals 16 residues. The CDR3 here is CASSLADTTTNEKLFF. In nucleotides, the CDR3 is TGTGCCAGCAGCTTGGCGGACACAACAACTAATGAAAAACTGTTTTTT.

The gene calls are TRBV7-8 and TRBJ2-7; 9 bases line up with TRBD1. The ends lost 2 bases at V and 6 bases at J; junction bases unmatched: 11. Germline V CDR1 and CDR2: SGHVS, FQNEAQ. This CDR3 has 16 amino acids. The CDR3 here is CASSLRPGTGPGEQYF. The CDR3 DNA reads TGTGCCAGCAGCTTAAGACCGGGGACAGGGCCTGGCGAGCAGTACTTC.

The chain uses TRBV18 and TRBJ1-5; no clear D gene. The CDR3 runs 15 residues. Trimming stripped 3 bases from V and 5 bases from J, with 14 bases between. Germline CDR1 reads KGHSH; CDR2 reads LQKENI. The CDR3, as DNA: TGTGCCAGCTCACCGAAGACTCTGGTCGATCAGCCCCAGCATTTT. It yields the protein CASSPKTLVDQPQHF.

The J gene is TRBJ2-7, the V gene TRBV11-2, with a possible D match to TRBD2 (6 bases). The CDR3 totals 14 residues. Trimming cost V 7 bases and J 1 base, with 14 bases left between them. The germline gives CDR1 SGHAT, CDR2 FQNNGV. In DNA form, the CDR3 reads TGTGCCAGCACCCCCGGAGGGAGGTCCTACGAGCAGTACTTC. Amino acids: CASTPGGRSYEQYF.

V gene TRBV11-2 combines with J gene TRBJ2-5; 11 bases are a match to TRBD2. The CDR3 has 17 amino acids. Per the germline V gene, CDR1 is SGHAT and CDR2 is FQNNGV. V shed 4 bases and J 2 bases; nucleotides not matched to a gene: 9. CDR3 nucleotide sequence: TGTGCCAGCAGCTACGGACTAGCGGGTTCAGGTCAAGAGACCCAGTACTTC. It codes for CASSYGLAGSGQETQYF. The full variable domain, rest sourced from reference TRBV11-2 and TRBJ2-5, is EAGVAQSPRYKIIEKRQSVAFWCNPISGHATLYWYQQILGQGPKLLIQFQNNGVVDDSQLPKDRFSAERLKGVDSTLKIQPAKLEDSAVYLCASSYGLAGSGQETQYFGPGTRLLVL.

The sample holds one count of this clone. The genes are TRBV6-5 and TRBJ2-3, with a tentative D call TRBD2 (5 bases). CDR1 is MNHEY and CDR2 is SVGAGI in the germline V gene. Between the trimmed V and J ends, which lost 2 bases and 6 bases, there was a span of 12 bases. This CDR3 contains 14 residues. The CDR3 here is CASSYLEGQDTQYF. CDR3 in DNA: TGTGCCAGCAGTTACCTCGAGGGTCAGGATACGCAGTATTTT.

Note on this clone: A much larger clone differs from this one at a single base, so this may be a read error. The chain recombines TRBV7-3 with TRBJ2-3; possibly TRBD1 for D (5 bases). This CDR3 comprises 13 residues. V lost 2 bases to trimming and J lost 4 bases, with 7 bases between them. Germline CDR1 is SGHTA and CDR2 is FQGTGA. The CDR3 loop reads CASSLDRPDTQYF. Here the CDR3 DNA reads TGTGCCAGCAGCTTAGACAGACCAGATACGCAGTATTTT.

This chain connects TRBV9 to TRBJ2-7, with TRBD2 matching 7 bases. Per germline, CDR1 SGDLS and CDR2 YYNGEE. The trim removed 4 bases at V and 0 bases at J, leaving 10 bases unmatched. This CDR3 is 16 amino acids long. The CDR3 DNA reads as TGTGCCAGCAGCCCTTCGCCGGGAGGTGGCTCCTACGAGCAGTACTTC. Protein product: CASSPSPGGGSYEQYF.

The J gene is TRBJ2-3, the V gene TRBV27, with 8 bases that match TRBD2. Germline loops: CDR1 MNHEY, CDR2 SMNVEV (reference sequence). The V segment lost 6 bases and the J segment 3 bases; nucleotides outside the gene matches: 8. CDR3 length equals 15 residues. This chain's CDR3 is CASSKSGSNTDTQYF. For the CDR3, the DNA is TGTGCCAGCAGCAAGAGCGGGAGTAATACAGATACGCAGTATTTT.

The chain combines TRBV28 with TRBJ1-1; weak D call: TRBD1 (5 bases). From germline, CDR1 is MDHEN and CDR2 SYDVKM. The ends were cut back, 6 bases at V and 8 bases at J, with 16 bases in the middle. CDR3 length: 13 residues. CDR3 amino acids: CASSEGLRIEAFF. The CDR3 coding sequence is TGTGCCAGCAGCGAGGGACTCCGAATCGAAGCTTTCTTT.

This chain links TRBV7-9 with TRBJ2-2; D call uncertain. Germline-derived CDR1 and CDR2 are SEHNR and FQNEAQ (reference sequence). Trimming stripped 10 bases from V and 1 base from J, with 19 bases between. This CDR3 has 16 residues. The CDR3 spells CATPSGEGRNTGELFF. DNA for the CDR3: TGTGCCACCCCATCTGGCGAAGGACGGAACACCGGGGAGCTGTTTTTT. Using reference TRBV7-9 and TRBJ2-2 for the parts outside the CDR3, the full variable domain is DTGVSQNPRHKITKRGQNVTFRCDPISEHNRLYWYRQTLGQGPEFLTYFQNEAQLEKSRLLSDRFSAERPKGSFSTLEIQRTEQGDSAMYLCATPSGEGRNTGELFFGEGSRLTVL.

The genes are TRBV7-3 and TRBJ2-5, with 8 bases lining up with TRBD2. The ends lost 5 bases at V and 1 base at J; junction bases unmatched: 6. This CDR3 comprises 15 residues. Germline CDR1 reads SGHTA; CDR2 reads FQGTGA. The CDR3: CASSPGGTSQETQYF. The CDR3 DNA sequence: TGTGCCAGCAGCCCGGGCGGGACTAGCCAAGAGACCCAGTACTTC. Full variable domain (missing parts from reference TRBV7-3 and TRBJ2-5): GAGVSQTPSNKVTEKGKYVELRCDPISGHTALYWYRQSLGQGPEFLIYFQGTGAADDSGLPNDRFFAVRPEGSVSTLKIQRTERGDSAVYLCASSPGGTSQETQYFGPGTRLLVL.

J is TRBJ1-1 and V is TRBV7-9, with 7 bases lining up with TRBD1. This CDR3 comprises 14 residues. Germline V gene sequence: CDR1 SEHNR, CDR2 FQNEAQ (reference sequence). Trimming removed 9 bases from V and 1 base from J; junction bases left unmatched: 8. This CDR3 is CASLQGRGNTEAFF. The CDR3 DNA reads as TGTGCCAGTTTACAGGGGAGAGGGAACACTGAAGCTTTCTTT.

The CDR3 protein is CASSYRDEQYF. In DNA, the CDR3 is TGTGCCAGCAGCTACAGGGACGAGCAGTACTTC. The V and J genes are TRBV5-4 and TRBJ2-7, with D possibly being TRBD1 (6 bases). There are 11 residues in the CDR3. Germline-derived CDR1 and CDR2 are SGHNT and YYREEE (reference sequence). Trimming left V 3 bases short and J 5 bases short, with 6 bases between.

V and J are TRBV21-1 and TRBJ2-7; whether TRBD1, the table's D call, matches the DNA was not checked. TRBV21-1 is a pseudogene. This CDR3 region has 15 residues. The CDR3 nucleotides read TGTGCCAGCAGAATGGGACAGGGCCCGACCTACGAGCAGTACTTC. Translated: CASRMGQGPTYEQYF.

The rearrangement links TRBV5-5 to TRBJ2-5; D is uncertain. Germline V CDR1 and CDR2: SGHKS, YYEKEE (reference sequence). Trimming shortened V by 1 base and J by 2 bases, and 9 bases separated the two germline ends. This CDR3 comprises 14 residues. CDR3 region: CASSLTRIQETQYF. The CDR3 nucleotides are TGTGCCAGCAGCTTGACCCGGATACAAGAGACCCAGTACTTC. The variable domain in full, completed from reference TRBV5-5 and TRBJ2-5, reads DAGVTQSPTHLIKTRGQQVTLRCSPISGHKSVSWYQQVLGQGPQFIFQYYEKEERGRGNFPDRFSARQFPNYSSELNVNALLLGDSALYLCASSLTRIQETQYFGPGTRLLVL.

This chain joins TRBV10-3 and TRBJ2-1, with 9 bases identical to TRBD2. Germline trimming cut 10 bases from V and 5 bases from J; bases unmatched to any gene: 9. This CDR3 has 14 residues. Germline lookup yields CDR1 ENHRY and CDR2 SYGVKD. The CDR3 sequence is CATLAGADDNEQFF. The CDR3 DNA follows: TGTGCCACCTTAGCGGGAGCGGACGACAATGAGCAGTTCTTC.

J is TRBJ2-1 and V is TRBV19; tentative D call: TRBD2 (5 bases). V dropped 3 bases and J dropped 5 bases, with 14 bases sitting between them. The CDR3 covers 15 residues. Germline assignment: CDR1 LNHDA and CDR2 SQIVND (reference sequence). This CDR3 is CASSISEVANNEQFF. For the CDR3, the DNA is TGTGCCAGTAGTATTTCGGAGGTGGCAAACAATGAGCAGTTCTTC. The variable domain in full, completed from reference TRBV19 and TRBJ2-1, reads DGGITQSPKYLFRKEGQNVTLSCEQNLNHDAMYWYRQDPGQGLRLIYYSQIVNDFQKGDIAEGYSVSREKKESFPLTVTSAQKNPTAFYLCASSISEVANNEQFFGPGTRLTVL.

This chain joins TRBV28 and TRBJ2-7; TRBD2 matches at 10 bases. V shed 6 bases and J 2 bases; nucleotides not matched to a gene: 7. The CDR3 runs 15 residues. Germline lookup yields CDR1 MDHEN and CDR2 SYDVKM. The CDR3 here is CASSKAGGSTYEQYF. The DNA of the CDR3 is TGTGCCAGCAGCAAAGCGGGAGGGTCGACCTACGAGCAGTACTTC.

Concerning this clone itself: Other DNA sequences in the same sample also yield this CDR3. The rearrangement uses TRBV2 and TRBJ2-1; D unresolved. This CDR3 has 10 residues. V gave up 4 bases and J gave up 6 bases, with 1 base separating them. CDR1 and CDR2 (germline): SNHLY, FYNNEI. Written as DNA, the CDR3 is TGTGCCAGCAGTGGCAATGAGCAGTTCTTC. Translation: CASSGNEQFF.

In this sample, this clone turned up once. This chain links TRBV29-1 with TRBJ1-5; weak D call: TRBD1 (6 bases). The CDR3 totals 12 residues. Germline V gene data show CDR1 as SQVTM and CDR2 as ANQGSEA. The V end was cut by 6 bases, the J end by 2 bases, with 8 bases between. CDR3 sequence (DNA): TGCAGCGTGGGGGGGCGCAATCAGCCCCAGCATTTT. Translated: CSVGGRNQPQHF.

The rearrangement uses TRBV25-1 and TRBJ2-2; TRBD1 aligns across 8 bases. V shed 3 bases and J 6 bases; nucleotides not matched to a gene: 6. Germline V gene data show CDR1 as MGHDK and CDR2 as SYGVNS. The CDR3 runs to 15 residues. DNA of the CDR3: TGTGCCAGCAGTGAGCTGGACAGGGTGGCCGGGGAGCTGTTTTTT. The encoded protein is CASSELDRVAGELFF. The variable domain in full, completed from reference TRBV25-1 and TRBJ2-2, reads EADIYQTPRYLVIGTGKKITLECSQTMGHDKMYWYQQDPGMELHLIHYSYGVNSTEKGDLSSESTVSRIRTEHFPLTLESARPSHTSQYLCASSELDRVAGELFFGEGSRLTVL.

The CDR3 is CASSWLGLYQETQYF. Written as DNA, the CDR3 is TGTGCCAGCAGCTGGTTGGGGTTGTACCAAGAGACCCAGTACTTC. The gene calls are TRBV9 and TRBJ2-5, with D uncertain. This CDR3 contains 15 residues. CDR1 and CDR2 (germline): SGDLS, YYNGEE. V shed 4 bases and J shed 0 bases, with 13 bases lying between them.

V and J are TRBV5-4 and TRBJ2-7; weak D call: TRBD2 (5 bases). The germline CDR1 and CDR2 sequences are SGHNT and YYREEE (reference sequence). Trimming took off 0 bases at V and 1 base at J, with 11 bases between the two ends. The length of the CDR3 is 15 residues. The CDR3 loop is CASSLGVAPSYEQYF. The DNA of the CDR3 is TGTGCCAGCAGCTTGGGGGTAGCGCCTTCCTACGAGCAGTACTTC.

This clone came up once. The V gene is TRBV4-2, the J gene TRBJ1-2; 8 nucleotides align to TRBD1. There are 20 residues in the CDR3. The V segment lost 1 base and the J segment 4 bases; nucleotides outside the gene matches: 20. Germline V lookup: CDR1 LGHNA, CDR2 YNFKEQ. CDR3 residues: CASSQVGHAPWDRIIYGYTF. CDR3 DNA sequence: TGTGCCAGCAGCCAAGTGGGCCATGCTCCTTGGGACAGGATAATCTATGGCTACACCTTC.

This chain uses TRBV9 with TRBJ2-1; D possibly corresponds to TRBD2 (5 bases). Trimming took 4 bases from V and 5 from J, leaving 19 bases between them. Germline lookup yields CDR1 SGDLS and CDR2 YYNGEE. This CDR3 region has 16 residues. For the CDR3, the DNA is TGTGCCAGCAGCCAGCGGAGCCAGACCACCGACAATGAGCAGTTCTTC. This sequence encodes CASSQRSQTTDNEQFF.

J is TRBJ2-1 and V is TRBV19, with 8 bases identical to TRBD2. V trimming: 7 bases; J trimming: 7 bases; junction bases outside the gene matches: 15. CDR1 LNHDA and CDR2 SQIVND come from the germline V gene (reference sequence). This CDR3 is 16 amino acids long. The CDR3 loop reads CASTPRTSPLTNEQFF. In nucleotides, the CDR3 is TGTGCCAGTACCCCACGGACTAGCCCTCTTACGAATGAGCAGTTCTTC.

This chain joins TRBV5-6 and TRBJ2-1, with 10 bases lining up with TRBD2. Germline lookup yields CDR1 SGHDT and CDR2 YYEEEE. This CDR3 has 16 residues. V was clipped by 0 bases and J by 4 bases; unmatched bases: 4. DNA for the CDR3: TGTGCCAGCAGCTTGGCCCAAGCGGGAGGGTACAATGAGCAGTTCTTC. It translates to CASSLAQAGGYNEQFF. The variable domain in full, completed from reference TRBV5-6 and TRBJ2-1, reads DAGVTQSPTHLIKTRGQQVTLRCSPKSGHDTVSWYQQALGQGPQFIFQYYEEEERQRGNFPDRFSGHQFPNYSSELNVNALLLGDSALYLCASSLAQAGGYNEQFFGPGTRLTVL.